The 7 T cell receptor beta chains given below trace back to one sample, sequenced in a study of identical twins (dated by TCRdb to 2015 to 2016). Library method: 5' RACE. Instrument on record: Illumina HiSeq 2000. Through fastp at Q25 and MiXCR, TCRdb rebuilt clones from the public reads, retaining in-frame beta chains. Each entry is one CDR3 protein sequence, shown with its most common DNA and genes. For this sample there are hundreds of thousands of distinct CDR3 sequences; about a tenth appear just once. The ten most abundant clones make up 5% to 6.5% of the sample. The sample consisted of memory (CD45RO+) T cells sorted from blood. What this sample's cell subset or site label stands for: CD45RO+ enriched T cells. The receptors come from a woman under 30 in good health.

This clonotype was seen repeatedly, ten times or more. CDR3 loop: CASSQRTSGSYEQYF. The CDR3 DNA follows: TGTGCCAGCAGCCAAAGGACTAGCGGGAGTTACGAGCAGTACTTC. V usage is TRBV16 and J usage is TRBJ2-7, with 13 bases that match TRBD2. The CDR3 is 15 amino acids. Germline V gene lookup returns CDR1 KGHSY and CDR2 FQNENV. J lost 4 bases, V lost 2 bases, and 2 bases had no gene match.

A note on this clonotype: A much larger clonotype is one base distant, so this may be a read error. This chain links TRBV6-4 with TRBJ2-1; no definite D call. Trimming removed 5 bases at V and 0 bases at J, with 14 bases between. Germline V lookup: CDR1 MRHNA, CDR2 SNTAGT. This CDR3 region has 16 residues. The CDR3 protein is CASSNSPSSSYNEQFF. The CDR3 bases are TGTGCCAGCAGTAACAGCCCATCGAGCTCCTACAATGAGCAGTTCTTC.

This clonotype showed up many times. The chain joins TRBV9 to TRBJ2-3; perhaps TRBD2 as D (6 bases). The V gene lost 2 bases and the J gene lost 4 bases, with 14 bases spanning the gap. Germline CDR1 is SGDLS and CDR2 is YYNGEE. The CDR3 length is 15 residues. The CDR3 sequence: CASSVWRGGADTQYF. For the CDR3, the DNA is TGTGCCAGCAGCGTGTGGCGGGGCGGAGCAGATACGCAGTATTTT.

This clonotype was detected ten times or more. V gene TRBV20-1 combines with J gene TRBJ2-7, with D maybe TRBD2 (5 bases). V was cut by 6 bases and J by 0 bases, with 12 bases left in between. Germline V gives CDR1 DFQATT, CDR2 SNEGSKA (reference sequence). The length of the CDR3 is 13 residues. Here the CDR3 reads CSAVAPSSYEQYF. DNA for the CDR3: TGCAGTGCCGTAGCGCCGAGCTCCTACGAGCAGTACTTC.

The V gene is TRBV7-9, the J gene TRBJ2-1, with D unclear. The V gene lost 1 base and the J gene lost 6 bases, with 7 bases spanning the gap. Looked up from germline, CDR1 is SEHNR and CDR2 is FQNEAQ (reference sequence). The CDR3 extends over 13 amino acids. The CDR3 coding sequence is TGTGCCAGCAGCTTAGACACCCGCAATGAGCAGTTCTTC. This gives the protein CASSLDTRNEQFF.

This chain links TRBV25-1 with TRBJ2-2, with D uncertain. The CDR3 runs 12 residues. Germline values: CDR1 MGHDK, CDR2 SYGVNS. Trimming took off 6 bases at V and 2 bases at J, with 4 bases between the two ends. Written as DNA, the CDR3 is TGTGCCAGCAGGACCAACACCGGGGAGCTGTTTTTT. Residues: CASRTNTGELFF. The variable domain in full, completed from reference TRBV25-1 and TRBJ2-2, reads EADIYQTPRYLVIGTGKKITLECSQTMGHDKMYWYQQDPGMELHLIHYSYGVNSTEKGDLSSESTVSRIRTEHFPLTLESARPSHTSQYLCASRTNTGELFFGEGSRLTVL.

This chain uses TRBV28 with TRBJ2-3, with 9 bases lining up with TRBD2. The germline V gene encodes CDR1 MDHEN and CDR2 SYDVKM. The CDR3 covers 14 residues. With V trimmed by 7 bases and J by 2 bases, 4 bases remained unmatched. The CDR3 nucleotides are TGTGCCAGCATCGAGCGGGGGGTCACAGATACGCAGTATTTT. This encodes CASIERGVTDTQYF.